This passage covers 19 T cell receptor beta chains from one sample sequenced in a study of CXCR3-negative and CXCR3-positive naive CD8 T cells. 5' RACE that incorporated UMI labels was used to prepare the TRB cDNA libraries. From the 5' RACE reads, TCRdb lists one entry per CDR3 protein and no DNA. The sample is made up of roughly 50,000 distinct CDR3 sequences, and the top ten hold around 20% of it. Material: memory CD8+ T cells from blood. The receptors were sampled from a human donor in good health. Some clones in this sample may be carry-over from other donors' samples.

The chain has TRBV7-9 and TRBJ2-7. Germline CDR1 is SEHNR and CDR2 is FQNEAQ (reference sequence). This CDR3 spans 12 amino acids. Here the CDR3 reads CASSSATYEQYF.

The chain uses TRBV12-3 or TRBV12-4 and TRBJ2-3; there is no DNA to check the TCRdb D call of TRBD1. The CDR3 totals 14 residues. CDR3: CASLGTLFTDTQYF.

J is TRBJ2-7 and V is TRBV4-3; TCRdb's D call, TRBD1, is unchecked because there is no DNA. From germline, CDR1 is LGHNA and CDR2 YSLEER. This CDR3 comprises 16 residues. CDR3: CASSQDLGYRVYEQYF.

The chain is built from TRBV6-6 and TRBJ1-1; without DNA, the TCRdb call of TRBD1 cannot be checked. The CDR3 extends over 11 amino acids. Germline-derived CDR1 and CDR2 are MNHNY and SVGAGI (reference sequence). The CDR3 reads CASSSPPEAFF.

This rearrangement joins TRBV29-1 to TRBJ2-3; TCRdb indicates TRBD2, and absent DNA this call remains unverified. In germline, CDR1 is SQVTM, CDR2 ANQGSEA. The CDR3 consists of 12 residues. The CDR3 reads CSVPSGAASQYF.

J is TRBJ2-1 and V is TRBV5-1. The germline gives CDR1 SGHRS, CDR2 YFSETQ. This CDR3 contains 11 residues. The chain's CDR3 is CASSLAGEQFF.

CDR3 region: CASSVGGGSTEAFF. The rearrangement uses TRBV9 and TRBJ1-1. Germline V gene data show CDR1 as SGDLS and CDR2 as YYNGEE. CDR3 length: 14 residues.

The rearrangement joins TRBV28 to TRBJ2-1; TCRdb's D call of TRBD2 is untestable without DNA. Germline loops: CDR1 MDHEN, CDR2 SYDVKM. CDR3 length: 15 residues. This CDR3 is CASSLLAGDYNEQFF. Filled out from reference TRBV28 and TRBJ2-1, the complete variable domain reads DVKVTQSSRYLVKRTGEKVFLECVQDMDHENMFWYRQDPGLGLRLIYFSYDVKMKEKGDIPEGYSVSREKKERFSLILESASTNQTSMYLCASSLLAGDYNEQFFGPGTRLTVL.

The chain couples TRBV7-6 to TRBJ2-5. This CDR3 is built from 15 residues. Germline CDR1 SGHVS, CDR2 FNYEAQ. The CDR3 is CASSLAVTTRETQYF.

The V and J genes are TRBV12-3 or TRBV12-4 and TRBJ2-1; without DNA, the TCRdb call of TRBD1 cannot be checked. The length of the CDR3 is 17 residues. The CDR3 is CASSTLGDSWGYNEQFF.

V gene TRBV6-5 combines with J gene TRBJ1-2; as DNA is missing, the TRBD1 call by TCRdb cannot be tested. The CDR3 sequence is 15 residues long. Germline-derived CDR1 and CDR2 are MNHEY and SVGAGI. Here the CDR3 reads CASSYGTGEAVGYTF.

The chain joins TRBV28 to TRBJ2-1; no DNA is available, so the TRBD2 call from TCRdb remains unchecked. From germline, CDR1 is MDHEN and CDR2 SYDVKM. This CDR3 region has 15 residues. The CDR3 loop is CASKEGVVTYNEQFF.

The J gene is TRBJ1-2, the V gene TRBV20-1. CDR1 and CDR2 from the germline V gene are DFQATT and SNEGSKA (reference sequence). This CDR3 is 11 amino acids long. This CDR3 reads CSAYAQNGYTF.

V gene TRBV12-3 or TRBV12-4 combines with J gene TRBJ2-5; TCRdb's assignment of TRBD1 cannot be checked, as there is no DNA. This CDR3 has 13 residues. The CDR3 loop is CASTDSLGETQYF.

The chain uses TRBV29-1 and TRBJ2-5; the TCRdb D gene call, TRBD1, has no DNA to confirm it. Germline V gene lookup returns CDR1 SQVTM and CDR2 ANQGSEA. The CDR3 is 14 residues long. The CDR3 sequence: CSVVTESYQETQYF.

V is TRBV12-3 or TRBV12-4 and J is TRBJ2-4; TCRdb outputs TRBD1, but without DNA this stays unchecked. This CDR3 is 15 amino acids long. CDR3 in amino acids: CASSLVQGTKNIQYF.

The chain couples TRBV6-2 or TRBV6-3 to TRBJ2-5; TCRdb designates TRBD2, a call that cannot be tested without DNA. Germline CDR1 reads MNHEY; CDR2 reads SVGEGT. This CDR3 has 19 residues. The CDR3 spells CASSYLTPLTSGLQETQYF.

The rearrangement joins TRBV7-9 to TRBJ2-5; the TCRdb call, TRBD1, lacks DNA for checking. The germline CDR1 and CDR2 sequences are SEHNR and FQNEAQ (reference sequence). The CDR3 runs to 17 residues. The CDR3 protein is CASRSTEGTGDQETQYF.

This sequence joins TRBV19 and TRBJ2-5; TCRdb's D gene call, TRBD2, goes unchecked for lack of DNA. In germline, CDR1 is LNHDA, CDR2 SQIVND (reference sequence). The CDR3 sequence is 15 residues long. CDR3 amino acids: CASRPGLAVQETQYF.